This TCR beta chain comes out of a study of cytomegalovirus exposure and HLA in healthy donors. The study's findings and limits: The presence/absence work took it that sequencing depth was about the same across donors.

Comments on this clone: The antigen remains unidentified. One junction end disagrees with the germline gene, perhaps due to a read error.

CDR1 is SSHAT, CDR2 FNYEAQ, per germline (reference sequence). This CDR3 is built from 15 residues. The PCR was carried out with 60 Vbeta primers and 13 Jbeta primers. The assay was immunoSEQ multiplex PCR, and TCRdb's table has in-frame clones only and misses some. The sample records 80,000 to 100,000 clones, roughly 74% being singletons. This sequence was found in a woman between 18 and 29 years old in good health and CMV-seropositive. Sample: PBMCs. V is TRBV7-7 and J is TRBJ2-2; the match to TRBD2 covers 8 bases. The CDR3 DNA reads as TGTGCTAGCAGCTTAGGCAGCGGGAGAAGCGAGGAGCTGTTTTTT. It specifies CASSLGSGRSEELFF. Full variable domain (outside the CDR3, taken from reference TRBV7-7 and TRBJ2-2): GAGVSQSPRYKVTKRGQDVTLRCDPISSHATLYWYQQALGQGPEFLTYFNYEAQPDKSGLPSDRFSAERPEGSISTLTIQRTEQRDSAMYRCASSLGSGRSEELFFGEGSRLTVL.